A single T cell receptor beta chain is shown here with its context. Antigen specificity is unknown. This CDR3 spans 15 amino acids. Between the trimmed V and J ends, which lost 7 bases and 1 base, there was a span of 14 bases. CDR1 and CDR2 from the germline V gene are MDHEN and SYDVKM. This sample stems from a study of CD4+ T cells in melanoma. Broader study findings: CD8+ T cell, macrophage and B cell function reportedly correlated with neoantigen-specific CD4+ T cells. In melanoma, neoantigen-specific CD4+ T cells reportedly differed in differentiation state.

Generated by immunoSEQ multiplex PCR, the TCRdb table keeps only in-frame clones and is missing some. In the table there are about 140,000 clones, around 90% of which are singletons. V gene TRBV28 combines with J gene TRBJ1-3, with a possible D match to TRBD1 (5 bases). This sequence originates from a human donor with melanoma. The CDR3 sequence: CASTEGPRSGNTIYF. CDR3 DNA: TGTGCCAGCACCGAGGGGCCGCGATCTGGAAACACCATATATTTT.